This T cell receptor (beta chain) was sequenced in a study of T cells in narcolepsy. This clone was observed a few times. The repertoire was sequenced with immunoSEQ multiplex PCR; TCRdb's copy has only in-frame clones and lacks some. The data hold 25,000 to 35,000 clones, with around 79% observed a single time. This sequence originates from a human donor with narcolepsy. Material: CD45RA- memory CD4+ T cells from PBMCs.

In DNA form, the CDR3 reads TGCGCCAGCAGCGTTTCTGGGGGCACCGGGGAGCTGTTTTTT. The encoded protein is CASSVSGGTGELFF. The chain uses TRBV5-1 and TRBJ2-2; D possibly uses TRBD1 or TRBD2 (5 bases each). CDR1 SGHRS and CDR2 YFSETQ come from the germline V gene. Trimming pared 4 bases from V and 4 bases from J, leaving 11 bases between. The CDR3 covers 14 residues.